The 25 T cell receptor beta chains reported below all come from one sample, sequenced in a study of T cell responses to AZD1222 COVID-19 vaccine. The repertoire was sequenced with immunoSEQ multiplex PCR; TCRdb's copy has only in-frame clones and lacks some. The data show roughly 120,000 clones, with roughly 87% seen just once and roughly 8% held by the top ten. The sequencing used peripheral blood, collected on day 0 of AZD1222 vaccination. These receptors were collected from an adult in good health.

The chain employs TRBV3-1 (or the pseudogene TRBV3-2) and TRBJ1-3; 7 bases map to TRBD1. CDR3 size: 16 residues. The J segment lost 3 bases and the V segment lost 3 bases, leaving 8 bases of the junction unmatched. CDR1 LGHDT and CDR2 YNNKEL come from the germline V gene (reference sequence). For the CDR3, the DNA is TGTGCCAGCAGCCAGGGGTCCAGGACAGGTGGAAACACCATATATTTT. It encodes CASSQGSRTGGNTIYF.

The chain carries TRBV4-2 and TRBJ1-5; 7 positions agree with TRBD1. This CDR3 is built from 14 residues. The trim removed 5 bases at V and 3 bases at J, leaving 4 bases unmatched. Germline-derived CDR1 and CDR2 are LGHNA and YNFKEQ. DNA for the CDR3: TGTGCCAGCAGCGGAGGACAGGACAATCAGCCCCAGCATTTT. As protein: CASSGGQDNQPQHF.

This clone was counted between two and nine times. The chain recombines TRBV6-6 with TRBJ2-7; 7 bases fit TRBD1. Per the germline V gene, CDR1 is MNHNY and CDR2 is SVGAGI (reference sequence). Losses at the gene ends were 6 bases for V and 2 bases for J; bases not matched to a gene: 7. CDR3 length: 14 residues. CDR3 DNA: TGTGCCAGCAGCCGGGACAGCGCGACCTACGAGCAGTACTTC. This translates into CASSRDSATYEQYF.

The CDR3 loop reads CASSSRPSQETQYF. The CDR3 DNA sequence: TGTGCCAGCAGTTCCCGGCCCTCACAAGAGACCCAGTACTTC. This chain connects TRBV6-5 to TRBJ2-5; D remains unclear. There are 14 residues in the CDR3. Germline V CDR1 and CDR2: MNHEY, SVGAGI. V shed 4 bases and J shed 2 bases, with 11 bases lying between them.

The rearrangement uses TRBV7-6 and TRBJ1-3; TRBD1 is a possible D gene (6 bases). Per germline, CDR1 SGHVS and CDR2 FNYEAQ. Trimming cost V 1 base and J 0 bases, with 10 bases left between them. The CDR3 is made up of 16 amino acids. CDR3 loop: CASSLGGAFSGNTIYF. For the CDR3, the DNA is TGTGCCAGCAGCTTAGGGGGGGCTTTCTCTGGAAACACCATATATTTT. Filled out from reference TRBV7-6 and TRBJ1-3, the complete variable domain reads GAGVSQSPRYKVTKRGQDVALRCDPISGHVSLYWYRQALGQGPEFLTYFNYEAQQDKSGLPNDRFSAERPEGSISTLTIQRTEQRDSAMYRCASSLGGAFSGNTIYFGEGSWLTVV.

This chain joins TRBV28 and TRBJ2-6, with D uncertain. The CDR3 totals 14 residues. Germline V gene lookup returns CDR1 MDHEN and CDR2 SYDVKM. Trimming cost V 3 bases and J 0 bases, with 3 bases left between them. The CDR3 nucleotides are TGTGCCAGCAGTTTTTTCTCTGGGGCCAACGTCCTGACTTTC. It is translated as CASSFFSGANVLTF.

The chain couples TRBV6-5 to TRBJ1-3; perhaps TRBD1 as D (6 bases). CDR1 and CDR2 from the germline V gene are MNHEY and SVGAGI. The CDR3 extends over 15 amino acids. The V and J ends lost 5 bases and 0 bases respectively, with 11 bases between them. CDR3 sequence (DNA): TGTGCCAGCAGTAGGGACACCTTCTCTGGAAACACCATATATTTT. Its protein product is CASSRDTFSGNTIYF.

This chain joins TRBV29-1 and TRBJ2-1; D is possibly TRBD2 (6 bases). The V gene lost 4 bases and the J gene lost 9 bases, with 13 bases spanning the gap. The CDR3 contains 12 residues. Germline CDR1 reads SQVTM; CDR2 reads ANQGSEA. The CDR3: CSVGPSSVEQFF. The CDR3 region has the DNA TGCAGCGTTGGGCCCTCTAGCGTTGAGCAGTTCTTC.

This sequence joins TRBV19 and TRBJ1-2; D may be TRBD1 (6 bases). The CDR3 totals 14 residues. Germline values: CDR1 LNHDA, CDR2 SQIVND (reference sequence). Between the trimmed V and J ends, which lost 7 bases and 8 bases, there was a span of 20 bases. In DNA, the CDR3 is TGTGCCAGTACGGAACAGGGAATTCTGGGAGGCTACACCTTC. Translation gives CASTEQGILGGYTF.

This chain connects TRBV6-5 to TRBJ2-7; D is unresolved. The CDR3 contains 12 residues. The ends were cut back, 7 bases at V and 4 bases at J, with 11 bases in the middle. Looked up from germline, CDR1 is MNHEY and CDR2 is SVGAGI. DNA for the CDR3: TGTGCCAGCAATTCAGGACCATACGAGCAGTACTTC. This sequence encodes CASNSGPYEQYF.

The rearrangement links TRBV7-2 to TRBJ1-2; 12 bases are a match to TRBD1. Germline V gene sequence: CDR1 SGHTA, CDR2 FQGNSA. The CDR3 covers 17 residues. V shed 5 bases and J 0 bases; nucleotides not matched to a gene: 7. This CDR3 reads CASSPRDRGLPNYGYTF. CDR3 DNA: TGTGCCAGCAGCCCCCGGGACAGGGGGCTGCCTAACTATGGCTACACCTTC. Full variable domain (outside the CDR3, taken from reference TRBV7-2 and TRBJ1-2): GAGVSQSPSNKVTEKGKDVELRCDPISGHTALYWYRQSLGQGLEFLIYFQGNSAPDKSGLPSDRFSAERTGGSVSTLTIQRTQQEDSAVYLCASSPRDRGLPNYGYTFGSGTRLTVV.

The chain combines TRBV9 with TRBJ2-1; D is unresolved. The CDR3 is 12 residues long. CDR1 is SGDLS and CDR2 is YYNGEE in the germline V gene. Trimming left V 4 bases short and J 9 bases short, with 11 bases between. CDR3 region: CASSPSPGEQFF. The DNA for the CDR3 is TGTGCCAGCAGCCCATCCCCAGGTGAGCAGTTCTTC.

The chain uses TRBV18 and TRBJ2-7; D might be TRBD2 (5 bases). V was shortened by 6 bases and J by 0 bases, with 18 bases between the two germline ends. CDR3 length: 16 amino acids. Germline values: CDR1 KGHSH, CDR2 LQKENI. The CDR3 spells CASSELAGVSSYEQYF. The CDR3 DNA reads TGTGCCAGCTCGGAGCTGGCGGGTGTTAGCTCCTACGAGCAGTACTTC. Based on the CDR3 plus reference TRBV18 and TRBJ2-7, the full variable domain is NAGVMQNPRHLVRRRGQEARLRCSPMKGHSHVYWYRQLPEEGLKFMVYLQKENIIDESGMPKERFSAEFPKEGPSILRIQQVVRGDSAAYFCASSELAGVSSYEQYFGPGTRLTVT.

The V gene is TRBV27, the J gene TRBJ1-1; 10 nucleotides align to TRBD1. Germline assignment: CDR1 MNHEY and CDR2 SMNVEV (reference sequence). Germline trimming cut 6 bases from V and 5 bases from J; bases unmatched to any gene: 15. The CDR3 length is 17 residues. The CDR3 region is CASSDYHSRDRGTEAFF. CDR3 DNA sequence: TGTGCCAGCAGCGATTACCACTCCCGGGACAGGGGAACTGAAGCTTTCTTT.

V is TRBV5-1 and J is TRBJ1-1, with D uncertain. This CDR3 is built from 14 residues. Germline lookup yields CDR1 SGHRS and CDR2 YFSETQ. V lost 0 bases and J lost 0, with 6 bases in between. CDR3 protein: CASSLGEVNTEAFF. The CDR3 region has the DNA TGCGCCAGCAGCTTGGGAGAGGTGAACACTGAAGCTTTCTTT.

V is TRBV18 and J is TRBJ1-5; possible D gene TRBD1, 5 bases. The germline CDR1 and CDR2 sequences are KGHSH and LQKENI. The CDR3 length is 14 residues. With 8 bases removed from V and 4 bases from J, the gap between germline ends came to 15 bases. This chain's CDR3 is CASNIGGVNQPQHF. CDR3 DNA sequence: TGTGCCAGCAACATTGGGGGGGTGAATCAGCCCCAGCATTTT.

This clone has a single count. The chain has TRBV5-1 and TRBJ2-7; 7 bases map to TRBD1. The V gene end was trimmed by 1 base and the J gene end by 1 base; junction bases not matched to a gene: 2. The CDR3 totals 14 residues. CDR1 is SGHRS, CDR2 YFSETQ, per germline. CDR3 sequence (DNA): TGCGCCAGCAGCTTGACAGGGGAATCCTACGAGCAGTACTTC. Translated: CASSLTGESYEQYF. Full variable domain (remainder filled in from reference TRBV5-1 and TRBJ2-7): KAGVTQTPRYLIKTRGQQVTLSCSPISGHRSVSWYQQTPGQGLQFLFEYFSETQRNKGNFPGRFSGRQFSNSRSEMNVSTLELGDSALYLCASSLTGESYEQYFGPGTRLTVT.

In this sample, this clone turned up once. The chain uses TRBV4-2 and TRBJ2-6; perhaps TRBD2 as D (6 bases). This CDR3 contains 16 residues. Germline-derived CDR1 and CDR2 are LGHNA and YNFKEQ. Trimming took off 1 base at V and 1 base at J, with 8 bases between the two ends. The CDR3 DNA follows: TGTGCCAGCAGCCAAGCAGGGAGGTCTGGGGCCAACGTCCTGACTTTC. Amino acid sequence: CASSQAGRSGANVLTF.

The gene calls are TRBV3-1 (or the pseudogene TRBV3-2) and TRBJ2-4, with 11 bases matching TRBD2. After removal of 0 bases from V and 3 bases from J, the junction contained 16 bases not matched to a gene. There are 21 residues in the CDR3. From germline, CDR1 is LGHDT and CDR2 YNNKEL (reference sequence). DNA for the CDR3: TGTGCCAGCAGCCAAGATAGTTGGATAGCGGGGGGGCCGTTGGACAAAAACATTCAGTACTTC. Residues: CASSQDSWIAGGPLDKNIQYF.

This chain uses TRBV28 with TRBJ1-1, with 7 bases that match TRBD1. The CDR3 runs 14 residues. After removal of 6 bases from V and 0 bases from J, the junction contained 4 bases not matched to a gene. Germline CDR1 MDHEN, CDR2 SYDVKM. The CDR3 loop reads CASRTGPMNTEAFF. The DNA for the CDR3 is TGTGCCAGCAGGACAGGGCCTATGAACACTGAAGCTTTCTTT.

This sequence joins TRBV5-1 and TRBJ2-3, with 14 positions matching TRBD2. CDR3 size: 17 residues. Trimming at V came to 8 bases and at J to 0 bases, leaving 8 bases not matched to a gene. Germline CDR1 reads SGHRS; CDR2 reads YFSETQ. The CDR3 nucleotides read TGCGCCAGTAGGACTAGCGGGGGGCCGTCTAGCACAGATACGCAGTATTTT. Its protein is CASRTSGGPSSTDTQYF.

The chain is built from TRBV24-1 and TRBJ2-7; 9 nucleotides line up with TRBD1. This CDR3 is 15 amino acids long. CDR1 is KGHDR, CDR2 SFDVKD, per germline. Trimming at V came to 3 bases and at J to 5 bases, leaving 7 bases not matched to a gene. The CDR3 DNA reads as TGTGCCACCAGTGATCGGGAACAGGGGGCCGACGAGCAGTACTTC. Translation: CATSDREQGADEQYF.

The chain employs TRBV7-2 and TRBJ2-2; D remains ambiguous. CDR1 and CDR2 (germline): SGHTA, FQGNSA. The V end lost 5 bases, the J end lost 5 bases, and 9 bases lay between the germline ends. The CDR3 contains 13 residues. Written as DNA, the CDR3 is TGTGCCAGCAGCGAAACTTCTACCGGGGAGCTGTTTTTT. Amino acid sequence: CASSETSTGELFF.

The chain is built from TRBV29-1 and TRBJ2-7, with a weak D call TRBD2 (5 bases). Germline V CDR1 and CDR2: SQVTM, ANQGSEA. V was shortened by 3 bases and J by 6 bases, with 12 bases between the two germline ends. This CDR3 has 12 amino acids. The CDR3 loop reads CSVDSGPSEQYF. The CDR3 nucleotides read TGCAGCGTTGACAGCGGCCCCAGCGAGCAGTACTTC.

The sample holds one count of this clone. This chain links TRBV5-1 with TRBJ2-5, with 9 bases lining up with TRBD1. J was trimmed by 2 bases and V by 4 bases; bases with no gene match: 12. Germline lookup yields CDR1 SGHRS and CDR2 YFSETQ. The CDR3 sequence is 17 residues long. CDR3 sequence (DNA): TGCGCCAGCAGCCCGGGACAGGGCATACATGGACAAGAGACCCAGTACTTC. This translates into CASSPGQGIHGQETQYF. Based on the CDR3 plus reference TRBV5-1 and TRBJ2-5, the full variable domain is KAGVTQTPRYLIKTRGQQVTLSCSPISGHRSVSWYQQTPGQGLQFLFEYFSETQRNKGNFPGRFSGRQFSNSRSEMNVSTLELGDSALYLCASSPGQGIHGQETQYFGPGTRLLVL.